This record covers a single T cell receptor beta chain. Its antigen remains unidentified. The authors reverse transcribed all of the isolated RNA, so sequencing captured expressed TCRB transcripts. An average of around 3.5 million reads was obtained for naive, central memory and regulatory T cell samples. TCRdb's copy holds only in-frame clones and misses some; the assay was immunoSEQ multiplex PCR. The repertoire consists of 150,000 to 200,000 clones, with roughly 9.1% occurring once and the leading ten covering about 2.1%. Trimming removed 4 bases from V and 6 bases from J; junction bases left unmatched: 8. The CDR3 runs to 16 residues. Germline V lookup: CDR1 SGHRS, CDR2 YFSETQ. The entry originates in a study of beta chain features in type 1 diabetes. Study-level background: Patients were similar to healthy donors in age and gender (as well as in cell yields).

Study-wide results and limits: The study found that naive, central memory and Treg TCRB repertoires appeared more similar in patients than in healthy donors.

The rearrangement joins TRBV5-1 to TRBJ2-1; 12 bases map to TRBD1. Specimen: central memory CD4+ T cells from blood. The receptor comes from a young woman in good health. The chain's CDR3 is CASSVRGTGGGNEQFF. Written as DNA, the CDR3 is TGCGCCAGCAGCGTACGTGGGACAGGGGGCGGCAATGAGCAGTTCTTC. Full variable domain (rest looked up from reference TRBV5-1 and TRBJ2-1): KAGVTQTPRYLIKTRGQQVTLSCSPISGHRSVSWYQQTPGQGLQFLFEYFSETQRNKGNFPGRFSGRQFSNSRSEMNVSTLELGDSALYLCASSVRGTGGGNEQFFGPGTRLTVL.